This entry describes one T cell receptor (beta chain). Its antigen is still unknown. The data were obtained in a study of human CD8 memory T cell subsets. RNA was isolated from duplicate vials, each containing under 180,000 sorted CD8+ T cells, for every subset. Libraries targeted TCR beta using 5' RACE with UMIs. From the 5' RACE reads, TCRdb lists one entry per CDR3 protein and no DNA. This sample's table has 10,000 to 11,000 distinct CDR3 sequences. Study-level findings and limits: T cell repertoires from the stem-like memory and precursor exhausted subsets showed minimal mutual overlap. Chao1 estimates hinted that stem-like memory T cells outstripped precursor exhausted T cells in diversity.

The material sequenced was CD8+ T cells from PBMCs. The receptor was derived from a human donor in good health.

CDR3 protein: CASSESGGSSYNEQFF. The chain carries TRBV3-1 and TRBJ2-1; with no DNA, the TCRdb D assignment of TRBD2 cannot be verified. This CDR3 is built from 16 residues. The germline V gene has CDR1 LGHDT and CDR2 YNNKEL (reference sequence).